This record looks at one T cell receptor beta chain sequence and its context. Its target is not known. This entry is derived from a study of T cells in localized non-small cell lung cancer. Study outcomes and limitations: In uninvolved adjacent lung, T cell clonality reached its highest value, exceeding tumor.

There are 15 residues in the CDR3. The V gene's germline CDR1 is SGHVS and CDR2 FNYEAQ. With 0 bases removed from V and 2 bases from J, the gap between germline ends came to 10 bases. Here immunoSEQ multiplex PCR was the method, and the copy in TCRdb shows in-frame clones only, minus some. The sample holds 26,000 or so clones, about 91% seen once. The sequencing used peripheral blood, collected before any cancer treatment. This clonotype was sampled from a male donor at least 60 years old with stage I lung adenocarcinoma. The V call is TRBV7-6, the J call TRBJ1-2, with D tentatively TRBD1 (5 bases). The chain's CDR3 is CASSLAREANYGYTF. The CDR3 DNA sequence: TGTGCCAGCAGCTTAGCCAGGGAGGCAAACTATGGCTACACCTTC.